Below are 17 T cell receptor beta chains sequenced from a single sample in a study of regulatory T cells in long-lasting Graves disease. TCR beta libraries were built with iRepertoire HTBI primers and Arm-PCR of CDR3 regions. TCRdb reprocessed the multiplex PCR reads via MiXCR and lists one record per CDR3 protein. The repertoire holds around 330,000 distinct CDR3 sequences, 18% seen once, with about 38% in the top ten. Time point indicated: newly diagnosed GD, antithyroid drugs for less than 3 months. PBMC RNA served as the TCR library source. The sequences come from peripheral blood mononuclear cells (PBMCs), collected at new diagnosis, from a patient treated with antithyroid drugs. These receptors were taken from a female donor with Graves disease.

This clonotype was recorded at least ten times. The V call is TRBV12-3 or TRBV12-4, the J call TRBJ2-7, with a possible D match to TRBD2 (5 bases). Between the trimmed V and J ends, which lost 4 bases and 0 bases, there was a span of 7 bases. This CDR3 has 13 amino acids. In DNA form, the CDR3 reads TGTGCCAGCAGTTCGGGGTTCTCCTACGAGCAGTACTTC. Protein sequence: CASSSGFSYEQYF.

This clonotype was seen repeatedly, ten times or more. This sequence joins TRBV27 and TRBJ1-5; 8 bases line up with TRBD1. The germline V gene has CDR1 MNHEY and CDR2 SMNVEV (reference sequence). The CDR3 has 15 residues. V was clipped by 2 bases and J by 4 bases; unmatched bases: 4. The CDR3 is CASSLGTGGNQPQHF. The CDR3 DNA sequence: TGTGCCAGCAGTTTAGGGACAGGAGGGAATCAGCCCCAGCATTTT.

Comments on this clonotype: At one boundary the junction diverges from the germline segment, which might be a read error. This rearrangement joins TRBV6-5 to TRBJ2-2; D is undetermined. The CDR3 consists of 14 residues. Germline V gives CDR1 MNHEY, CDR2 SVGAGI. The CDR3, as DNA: TGTGCCAGCAGCTACTCGACTGACACCGGGGAGCTGTTTTTT. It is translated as CASSYSTDTGELFF.

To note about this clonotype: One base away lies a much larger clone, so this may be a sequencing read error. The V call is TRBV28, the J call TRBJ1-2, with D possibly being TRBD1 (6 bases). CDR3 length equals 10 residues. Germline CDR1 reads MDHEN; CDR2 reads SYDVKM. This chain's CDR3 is CACSDRGYTF. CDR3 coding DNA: TGTGCCTGCAGTGACAGGGGCTACACCTTC.

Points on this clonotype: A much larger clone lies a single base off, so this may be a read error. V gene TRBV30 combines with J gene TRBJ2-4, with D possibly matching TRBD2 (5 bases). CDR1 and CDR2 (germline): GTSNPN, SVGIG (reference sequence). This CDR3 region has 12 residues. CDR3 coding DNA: TGTGCCTGGAGCCTAGCCAAAAACATTCAGCACTTC. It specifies CAWSLAKNIQHF.

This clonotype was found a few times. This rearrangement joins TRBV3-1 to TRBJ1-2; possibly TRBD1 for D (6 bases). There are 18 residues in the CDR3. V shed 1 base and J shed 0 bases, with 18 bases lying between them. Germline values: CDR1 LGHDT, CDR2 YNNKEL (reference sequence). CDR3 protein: CASSQVEGVQVANYGYTF. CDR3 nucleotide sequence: TGTGCCAGCAGCCAAGTTGAGGGGGTTCAAGTCGCTAACTATGGCTACACCTTC.

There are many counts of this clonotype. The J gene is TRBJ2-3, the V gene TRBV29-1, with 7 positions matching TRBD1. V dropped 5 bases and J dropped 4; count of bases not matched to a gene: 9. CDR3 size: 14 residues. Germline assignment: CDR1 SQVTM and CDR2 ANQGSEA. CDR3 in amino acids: CSVHNRGTADTQYF. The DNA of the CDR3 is TGCAGCGTTCATAACAGGGGAACTGCAGATACGCAGTATTTT.

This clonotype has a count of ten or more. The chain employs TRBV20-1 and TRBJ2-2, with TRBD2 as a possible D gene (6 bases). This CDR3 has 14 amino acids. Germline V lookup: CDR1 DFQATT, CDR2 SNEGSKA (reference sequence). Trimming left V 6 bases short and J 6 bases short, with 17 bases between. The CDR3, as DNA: TGCAGTGCCCCGGGTAGCGGCGTCTCCGGGGAGCTGTTTTTT. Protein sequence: CSAPGSGVSGELFF.

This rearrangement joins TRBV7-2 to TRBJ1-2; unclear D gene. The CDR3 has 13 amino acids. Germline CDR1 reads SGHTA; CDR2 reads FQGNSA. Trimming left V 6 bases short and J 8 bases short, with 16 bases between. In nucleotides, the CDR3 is TGTGCCAGCAGACCGGATTTGAGGGAGGGCTACACCTTC. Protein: CASRPDLREGYTF.

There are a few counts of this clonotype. This CDR3 reads CASSSPSGSSYNEQFF. CDR3 in DNA: TGTGCCAGCAGCTCGCCTAGCGGGAGCTCCTACAATGAGCAGTTCTTC. This chain uses TRBV28 with TRBJ2-1, with 10 bases matching TRBD2. Germline CDR1 and CDR2: MDHEN and SYDVKM. CDR3 size: 16 residues. The J segment lost 0 bases and the V segment lost 6 bases, leaving 5 bases of the junction unmatched.

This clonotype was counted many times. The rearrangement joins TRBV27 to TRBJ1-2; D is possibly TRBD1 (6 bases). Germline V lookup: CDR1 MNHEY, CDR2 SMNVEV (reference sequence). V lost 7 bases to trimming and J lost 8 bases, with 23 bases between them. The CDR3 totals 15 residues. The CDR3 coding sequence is TGTGCCAGCACCCCGGGATGGACAGACCTTGAAGGCTACACCTTC. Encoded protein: CASTPGWTDLEGYTF.

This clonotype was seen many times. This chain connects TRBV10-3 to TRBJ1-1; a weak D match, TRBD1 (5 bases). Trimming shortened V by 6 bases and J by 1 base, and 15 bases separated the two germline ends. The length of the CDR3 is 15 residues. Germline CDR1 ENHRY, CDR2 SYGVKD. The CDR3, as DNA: TGTGCCATCAGCCGGGGCCCGGGAACGAACACTGAAGCTTTCTTT. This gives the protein CAISRGPGTNTEAFF.

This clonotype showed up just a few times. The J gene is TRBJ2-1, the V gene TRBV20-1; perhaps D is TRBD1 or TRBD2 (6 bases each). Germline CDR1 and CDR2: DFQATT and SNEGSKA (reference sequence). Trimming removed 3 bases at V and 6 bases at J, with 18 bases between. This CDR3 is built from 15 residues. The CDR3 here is CSASPKSGGGNEQFF. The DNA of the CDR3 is TGCAGTGCTAGCCCGAAGAGCGGAGGGGGCAATGAGCAGTTCTTC.

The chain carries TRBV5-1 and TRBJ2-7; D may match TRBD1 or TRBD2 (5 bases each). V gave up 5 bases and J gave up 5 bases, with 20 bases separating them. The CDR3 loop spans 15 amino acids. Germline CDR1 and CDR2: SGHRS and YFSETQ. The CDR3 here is CASSLGRGALDEQYF. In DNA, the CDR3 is TGCGCCAGCAGTCTGGGCCGGGGCGCCTTGGACGAGCAGTACTTC.

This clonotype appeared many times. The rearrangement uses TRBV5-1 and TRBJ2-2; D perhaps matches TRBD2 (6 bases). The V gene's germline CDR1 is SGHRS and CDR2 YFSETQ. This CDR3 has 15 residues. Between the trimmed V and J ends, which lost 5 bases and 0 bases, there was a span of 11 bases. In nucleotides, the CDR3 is TGCGCCAGCAGGCGGCTAGCGACGAACACCGGGGAGCTGTTTTTT. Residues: CASRRLATNTGELFF. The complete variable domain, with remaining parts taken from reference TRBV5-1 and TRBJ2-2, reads KAGVTQTPRYLIKTRGQQVTLSCSPISGHRSVSWYQQTPGQGLQFLFEYFSETQRNKGNFPGRFSGRQFSNSRSEMNVSTLELGDSALYLCASRRLATNTGELFFGEGSRLTVL.

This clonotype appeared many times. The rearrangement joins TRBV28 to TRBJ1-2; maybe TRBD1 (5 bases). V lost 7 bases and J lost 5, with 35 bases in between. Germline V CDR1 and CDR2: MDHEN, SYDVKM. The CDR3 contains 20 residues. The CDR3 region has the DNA TGTGCCAGCACTCGACGTCCAATGCTACGAGTCGGGACTCAAGGATATGGCTACACCTTC. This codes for CASTRRPMLRVGTQGYGYTF.

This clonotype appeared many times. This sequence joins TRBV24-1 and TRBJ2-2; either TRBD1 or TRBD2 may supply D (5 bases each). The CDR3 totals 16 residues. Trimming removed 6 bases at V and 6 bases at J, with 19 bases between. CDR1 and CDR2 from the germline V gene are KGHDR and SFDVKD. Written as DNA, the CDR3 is TGTGCCACCAGTTATCAGGGCAGGGAGAATTCCGGGGAGCTGTTTTTT. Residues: CATSYQGRENSGELFF.